This T cell receptor (beta chain) is drawn from a study of shared clonotypes between healthy human individuals. Study-level findings and limits: Among the subsets, naive ones generally showed larger estimated richness than memory ones.

With 1 base removed from V and 4 bases from J, the gap between germline ends came to 18 bases. Per germline, CDR1 SGHRS and CDR2 YFSETQ. The CDR3 spans 17 residues. This table comes from immunoSEQ multiplex PCR, and its TCRdb copy is limited to in-frame clones, with some not included. The profile shows 850,000 to 1,200,000 clones, roughly 75% of them singletons. A word on this clone: Its antigen is currently unknown.

The clonotype originates from a man between 18 and 35 years old in good health. Sequenced input: memory CD4+ T cells sorted from blood. As to subset: CD45RA-negative fraction. The J gene is TRBJ2-1, the V gene TRBV5-1; TRBD2 is a possible D gene (5 bases). CDR3 amino acids: CASSLLSGPRRYNEQFF. The CDR3 DNA is TGCGCCAGCAGCTTGCTCTCCGGGCCCAGGAGGTACAATGAGCAGTTCTTC.